Listed below are T cell receptor beta chains from one sample, sequenced in a study of cytomegalovirus exposure and HLA in healthy donors. Sequencing used immunoSEQ multiplex PCR; TCRdb keeps in-frame clones, though not all of them. Among around 190,000 clones listed, around 80% were seen once. Source material: PBMCs. The receptors come from a woman in her 40s in good health and CMV-seronegative. The CDR3 runs from the conserved cysteine through the conserved F or W. The D gene is left open where the match is weak. A clone size is listed for some rows: how often the clone was seen (once, few, many), or a class if it is expanded.

d_gene: NA; j_gene: TRBJ2-4; abundance: once; v_gene: TRBV5-6; CDR3nt: TGTGCCAGCAGCTGGCGACAGCCCGTAGCCAAAAACATTCAGTACTTC; CDR3aa: CASSWRQPVAKNIQYF
d_gene: NA; j_gene: TRBJ2-1; abundance: NA; v_gene: TRBV21-1; CDR3nt: TGTGCCAGCAGCGCAAGGAAGACGACTAGCGGGCCGAGCTCCTACAATGAGCAGTTCTTC; CDR3aa: CASSARKTTSGPSSYNEQFF
d_gene: NA; j_gene: TRBJ1-6; abundance: NA; v_gene: TRBV14; CDR3nt: TGTGCCAGCAGCCAACAGGTTGGGTCACCCCTCCACTTT; CDR3aa: CASSQQVGSPLHF
d_gene: TRBD2; j_gene: TRBJ2-1; abundance: NA; v_gene: TRBV5-1; CDR3nt: TGCGCCAGCAGCTCCCTGGGACTAGCGGGGGTTGAGCAGTTCTTC; CDR3aa: CASSSLGLAGVEQFF
d_gene: TRBD1; j_gene: TRBJ1-1; abundance: NA; v_gene: TRBV15; CDR3nt: TGTGCCACCAGCAGAGGGGGACAGCTGAACACTGAAGCTTTCTTT; CDR3aa: CATSRGGQLNTEAFF
d_gene: TRBD2; j_gene: TRBJ2-7; abundance: NA; v_gene: TRBV4-3; CDR3nt: TGCGCCAGCAGCCGTGGGACTAGCGGGAACTACGAGCAGTACTTC; CDR3aa: CASSRGTSGNYEQYF
d_gene: TRBD2; j_gene: TRBJ2-2; abundance: once; v_gene: TRBV30; CDR3nt: TGTGCCTGGACTAGCGGGAAATCGGCCGGGGAGCTGTTTTTT; CDR3aa: CAWTSGKSAGELFF
d_gene: NA; j_gene: TRBJ2-2; abundance: NA; v_gene: TRBV30; CDR3nt: TGTGCCTGGAGTGTAATCCCAGGGCCAACCGGGGAGCTGTTTTTT; CDR3aa: CAWSVIPGPTGELFF
d_gene: TRBD2; j_gene: TRBJ2-1; abundance: NA; v_gene: TRBV7-7; CDR3nt: TGTGCTAGCAGCTTGGGGACTAGCGGTTACAATGAGCAGTTCTTC; CDR3aa: CASSLGTSGYNEQFF
d_gene: TRBD2; j_gene: TRBJ2-5; abundance: NA; v_gene: TRBV5-1; CDR3nt: TGCGCCAGCAGCTTGGCCGGAGGGGAGGGGGAGACCCAGTACTTC; CDR3aa: CASSLAGGEGETQYF
d_gene: TRBD1; j_gene: TRBJ1-1; abundance: NA; v_gene: TRBV14; CDR3nt: TGTGCCAGCAGCCAGACAGGGGGCACTGAAGCTTTCTTT; CDR3aa: CASSQTGGTEAFF
d_gene: TRBD2; j_gene: TRBJ2-5; abundance: NA; v_gene: TRBV5-1; CDR3nt: TGCGCCAGCAGCTTGGTGGTACTAGCGGCCTGGGAGACCCAGTACTTC; CDR3aa: CASSLVVLAAWETQYF
d_gene: NA; j_gene: TRBJ1-3; abundance: NA; v_gene: TRBV7-2; CDR3nt: TGTGCCAGCAGTGTTAGCTCTGGAAACACCATATATTTT; CDR3aa: CASSVSSGNTIYF
d_gene: NA; j_gene: TRBJ1-2; abundance: NA; v_gene: TRBV11-1; CDR3nt: TGTGCCAGCAGCTTAGATGAGGGAAGCTACACCTTC; CDR3aa: CASSLDEGSYTF
d_gene: NA; j_gene: TRBJ2-4; abundance: NA; v_gene: TRBV7-2; CDR3nt: TGTGCCAGCAGCTTGTGGCAGGCCGGAAACATTCAGTACTTC; CDR3aa: CASSLWQAGNIQYF
d_gene: TRBD1; j_gene: TRBJ2-1; abundance: NA; v_gene: TRBV15; CDR3nt: TGTGCCACCAGCAGAGACCAGGGGGCCTACAATGAGCAGTTCTTC; CDR3aa: CATSRDQGAYNEQFF
d_gene: NA; j_gene: TRBJ1-2; abundance: NA; v_gene: TRBV7-9; CDR3nt: TGTGCCAGCAGCCCTGAGGGGGGGGCTAACTACACCTTC; CDR3aa: CASSPEGGANYTF
d_gene: NA; j_gene: TRBJ2-6; abundance: once; v_gene: TRBV9; CDR3nt: TGTGCCAGCAGTCTGTTTCCGGGGTCAAACTCTGGGGCCAACGTCCTGACTTTC; CDR3aa: CASSLFPGSNSGANVLTF
d_gene: TRBD2; j_gene: TRBJ2-7; abundance: NA; v_gene: TRBV7-9; CDR3nt: TGTGCCAGCAGCCCCTCTTTAGGCGGGAGCTACGAGCAGTACTTC; CDR3aa: CASSPSLGGSYEQYF
d_gene: TRBD2; j_gene: TRBJ2-7; abundance: NA; v_gene: TRBV9; CDR3nt: TGTGCCAGCAGCCCACTAGCGGGAGGAATCTCCTACGAGCAGTACTTC; CDR3aa: CASSPLAGGISYEQYF
d_gene: NA; j_gene: TRBJ2-2; abundance: NA; v_gene: TRBV5-6; CDR3nt: TGTGCCAGCAGCTTGGACGTCGGTTCAAACACCGGGGAGCTGTTTTTT; CDR3aa: CASSLDVGSNTGELFF
d_gene: TRBD1; j_gene: TRBJ1-2; abundance: NA; v_gene: TRBV5-5; CDR3nt: TGTGCCAGCAGCGAAACAGGGGGGACGTATGGCTACACCTTC; CDR3aa: CASSETGGTYGYTF
d_gene: TRBD1; j_gene: TRBJ1-4; abundance: NA; v_gene: TRBV11-3; CDR3nt: TGTGCCAGCAGCCACAGTACCGGGACAGGAAATGAAAAACTGTTTTTT; CDR3aa: CASSHSTGTGNEKLFF
d_gene: TRBD1; j_gene: TRBJ1-2; abundance: NA; v_gene: TRBV2; CDR3nt: TGTGCCAGCAGAGCCGGACAGGGGGTGTTTGGCTACACCTTC; CDR3aa: CASRAGQGVFGYTF
d_gene: TRBD2; j_gene: TRBJ2-3; abundance: NA; v_gene: TRBV11-2; CDR3nt: TGTGCCAGCAGCATTAGCGGGAGCATTAATACGCAGTATTTT; CDR3aa: CASSISGSINTQYF
d_gene: NA; j_gene: TRBJ2-3; abundance: NA; v_gene: TRBV2; CDR3nt: TGTGCCAGCAGTGTGGACAACCCCTCTAGCACAGATACGCAGTATTTT; CDR3aa: CASSVDNPSSTDTQYF
d_gene: NA; j_gene: TRBJ2-4; abundance: once; v_gene: TRBV9; CDR3nt: TGTGCCAGCAGCCCGGGTGAGCAAACCCTAGCCAAAAACATTCAGTACTTC; CDR3aa: CASSPGEQTLAKNIQYF